The 30 T cell receptor beta chains given below trace back to one sample, sequenced in a study of STAT5B mutations in CD4+ large granular lymphocyte leukemia. This table comes from immunoSEQ multiplex PCR, and its TCRdb copy is limited to in-frame clones, with some not included. Among tens of thousands of clones, around 84% were seen once, and the ten largest hold just under 0.35%. The source material was CD4+ T cells from blood buffy coats. The receptor set was obtained from a human donor in good health.

The chain carries TRBV7-9 and TRBJ1-1, with TRBD1 matching 7 bases. Germline loops: CDR1 SEHNR, CDR2 FQNEAQ (reference sequence). Trimming took 1 base from V and 2 from J; bases not matched to a gene: 16. The CDR3 spans 19 residues. The CDR3 DNA reads TGTGCCAGCAGCTTAGGTTTGGCTCGAGCGGGACAGCGCAACACTGAAGCTTTCTTT. Translation: CASSLGLARAGQRNTEAFF.

The chain employs TRBV30 and TRBJ2-6, with D perhaps matching TRBD1 or TRBD2 (6 bases each). From germline, CDR1 is GTSNPN and CDR2 SVGIG (reference sequence). This CDR3 is 13 amino acids long. V was clipped by 8 bases and J by 2 bases, with 10 bases between them. In DNA, the CDR3 is TGTGCCCTAAGGGGGGCTGGGGCCAACGTCCTGACTTTC. Translated, it gives CALRGAGANVLTF.

This chain uses TRBV28 with TRBJ1-2; D is ambiguous. The CDR3 is 12 amino acids. Germline CDR1 and CDR2: MDHEN and SYDVKM. The V end lost 1 base, the J end lost 8 bases, and 8 bases lay between the germline ends. The CDR3 nucleotides read TGTGCCAGCAGTTTATTTCCGGGAGGCTACACCTTC. It is translated as CASSLFPGGYTF.

The gene calls are TRBV19 and TRBJ1-1; possibly TRBD1 for D (5 bases). The length of the CDR3 is 13 residues. The V end lost 7 bases, the J end lost 7 bases, and 16 bases lay between the germline ends. Germline CDR1 LNHDA, CDR2 SQIVND (reference sequence). CDR3 in amino acids: CASNGTRRFEAFF. Written as DNA, the CDR3 is TGTGCCAGTAATGGGACGAGGAGGTTTGAAGCTTTCTTT.

The gene calls are TRBV6-5 and TRBJ1-3; the D gene is possibly TRBD1 (6 bases). This CDR3 spans 14 amino acids. The V gene's germline CDR1 is MNHEY and CDR2 SVGAGI. V lost 0 bases, J lost 6 bases, and 9 bases lay in between. The CDR3 sequence: CASSYSGHQNTIYF. The CDR3 region has the DNA TGTGCCAGCAGTTACTCGGGACACCAAAACACCATATATTTT.

V usage is TRBV11-2 and J usage is TRBJ2-1, with D perhaps matching TRBD2 (5 bases). The CDR3 has 16 amino acids. Trimming took off 5 bases at V and 1 base at J, with 15 bases between the two ends. Germline V CDR1 and CDR2: SGHAT, FQNNGV. The CDR3 spells CASSHLGDYSYNEQFF. CDR3 DNA: TGTGCCAGCAGCCACCTGGGCGACTATTCCTACAATGAGCAGTTCTTC. Full variable domain (remainder filled in from reference TRBV11-2 and TRBJ2-1): EAGVAQSPRYKIIEKRQSVAFWCNPISGHATLYWYQQILGQGPKLLIQFQNNGVVDDSQLPKDRFSAERLKGVDSTLKIQPAKLEDSAVYLCASSHLGDYSYNEQFFGPGTRLTVL.

The sample holds a few counts of this clone. This chain links TRBV6-5 with TRBJ1-2; no definite D call. The CDR3 runs to 14 residues. Germline loops: CDR1 MNHEY, CDR2 SVGAGI. V lost 2 bases, J lost 3 bases, and 10 bases lay in between. The CDR3 loop reads CASSYVEEYYGYTF. The DNA for the CDR3 is TGTGCCAGCAGTTACGTCGAGGAATACTATGGCTACACCTTC.

The chain employs TRBV30 and TRBJ2-7, with D maybe TRBD1 (7 bases). Germline CDR1 GTSNPN, CDR2 SVGIG (reference sequence). Trimming stripped 3 bases from V and 4 bases from J, with 16 bases between. The CDR3 loop spans 14 amino acids. CDR3 DNA: TGTGCCTGGAGCCGGCCCCCAGGGGGGTACGAGCAGTACTTC. It is translated as CAWSRPPGGYEQYF. The complete variable domain, with remaining parts taken from reference TRBV30 and TRBJ2-7, reads SQTIHQWPATLVQPVGSPLSLECTVEGTSNPNLYWYRQAAGRGLQLLFYSVGIGQISSEVPQNLSASRPQDRQFILSSKKLLLSDSGFYLCAWSRPPGGYEQYFGPGTRLTVT.

The chain couples TRBV5-1 to TRBJ1-1; D perhaps matches TRBD1 (5 bases). The CDR3 extends over 14 amino acids. V lost 4 bases, J lost 0 bases, and 10 bases lay in between. Germline CDR1 SGHRS, CDR2 YFSETQ. The CDR3 loop is CASSLGQMNTEAFF. The CDR3 DNA follows: TGCGCCAGCAGCCTAGGACAAATGAACACTGAAGCTTTCTTT.

The CDR3 region has the DNA TGTGCCAGCATCCGGACGAGTAGCGGAGGGTACGAGCAGTACTTC. Translated, it gives CASIRTSSGGYEQYF. The rearrangement uses TRBV6-1 and TRBJ2-7; TRBD2 might be the D (6 bases). In germline, CDR1 is MNHNS, CDR2 SASEGT. Trimming removed 7 bases at V and 4 bases at J, with 20 bases between. This CDR3 is 15 amino acids long.

The V call is TRBV2, the J call TRBJ2-5; D tentatively fits TRBD1 or TRBD2 (6 bases each). CDR1 is SNHLY and CDR2 is FYNNEI in the germline V gene. The germline V and J ends were trimmed by 6 bases and 6 bases, with 14 bases remaining between them. This CDR3 is built from 13 residues. The CDR3 loop reads CASRGGTGQTQYF. Written as DNA, the CDR3 is TGTGCCAGCAGGGGGGGCACAGGGCAGACCCAGTACTTC.

The chain employs TRBV9 and TRBJ1-1; D call uncertain. The CDR3 has 16 residues. From germline, CDR1 is SGDLS and CDR2 YYNGEE. Trimming took off 0 bases at V and 0 bases at J, with 12 bases between the two ends. CDR3 loop: CASSVATGSLNTEAFF. In DNA, the CDR3 is TGTGCCAGCAGCGTAGCTACTGGGTCCCTGAACACTGAAGCTTTCTTT. Full variable domain (outside the CDR3, taken from reference TRBV9 and TRBJ1-1): DSGVTQTPKHLITATGQRVTLRCSPRSGDLSVYWYQQSLDQGLQFLIQYYNGEERAKGNILERFSAQQFPDLHSELNLSSLELGDSALYFCASSVATGSLNTEAFFGQGTRLTVV.

V usage is TRBV7-2 and J usage is TRBJ1-2, with 8 bases matching TRBD1. The germline V gene has CDR1 SGHTA and CDR2 FQGNSA. V lost 5 bases, J lost 2 bases, and 13 bases stayed unmatched. The CDR3 extends over 17 amino acids. CDR3 in amino acids: CASSPGGAGGRNYGYTF. DNA for the CDR3: TGTGCCAGCAGCCCCGGCGGGGCAGGGGGCAGGAACTATGGCTACACCTTC. Full variable domain (outside the CDR3, taken from reference TRBV7-2 and TRBJ1-2): GAGVSQSPSNKVTEKGKDVELRCDPISGHTALYWYRQSLGQGLEFLIYFQGNSAPDKSGLPSDRFSAERTGGSVSTLTIQRTQQEDSAVYLCASSPGGAGGRNYGYTFGSGTRLTVV.

A remark on this clone: The sample carries other DNA sequences with the same CDR3. V usage is TRBV9 and J usage is TRBJ2-3; D unclear. Germline CDR1 and CDR2: SGDLS and YYNGEE. V was clipped by 0 bases and J by 2 bases, with 4 bases between them. This CDR3 has 13 amino acids. CDR3 protein: CASSVGSTDTQYF. As DNA, the CDR3 is TGTGCCAGCAGCGTAGGGTCCACAGATACGCAGTATTTT.

The chain joins TRBV4-1 to TRBJ2-5; D is perhaps TRBD1 (5 bases). This CDR3 contains 16 residues. Germline CDR1 and CDR2: MGHRA and YSYEKL. The V end lost 2 bases, the J end lost 1 base, and 14 bases lay between the germline ends. This CDR3 is CASSQPDRPLQETQYF. CDR3 DNA sequence: TGCGCCAGCAGCCAACCAGACAGACCCCTCCAAGAGACCCAGTACTTC.

The gene calls are TRBV19 and TRBJ1-4; D is perhaps TRBD1 (5 bases). Trimming removed 6 bases from V and 0 bases from J, with 8 bases in between. The CDR3 sequence is 14 residues long. Per the germline V gene, CDR1 is LNHDA and CDR2 is SQIVND (reference sequence). The CDR3 here is CASRGGATNEKLFF. In DNA, the CDR3 is TGTGCCAGTAGGGGGGGGGCAACTAATGAAAAACTGTTTTTT.

Concerning this clone itself: This CDR3 is also generated by other DNA sequences in the sample. V is TRBV5-6 and J is TRBJ1-5; a possible D gene is TRBD1 (6 bases). The germline V and J ends were trimmed by 0 bases and 4 bases, with 11 bases remaining between them. Germline CDR1 is SGHDT and CDR2 is YYEEEE. The CDR3 covers 15 residues. The chain's CDR3 is CASSLGQGSNQPQHF. Here the CDR3 DNA reads TGTGCCAGCAGCTTGGGCCAGGGGTCTAATCAGCCCCAGCATTTT.

This chain joins TRBV9 and TRBJ1-1, with 7 bases lining up with TRBD1. The junction had 4 bases not matched to a gene; V was cut back by 2 bases and J by 0 bases. CDR3 length equals 15 residues. Germline V CDR1 and CDR2: SGDLS, YYNGEE. The CDR3 sequence is CASSVTGALNTEAFF. The CDR3 DNA reads as TGTGCCAGCAGCGTTACAGGGGCACTGAACACTGAAGCTTTCTTT.

The chain is built from TRBV30 and TRBJ1-1; 9 nucleotides align to TRBD1. The length of the CDR3 is 13 residues. V lost 4 bases and J lost 5; bases outside the gene matches: 5. Per the germline V gene, CDR1 is GTSNPN and CDR2 is SVGIG (reference sequence). The CDR3 DNA reads as TGTGCCTGGAACTCCGGGACAGGGACTGAAGCTTTCTTT. Protein product: CAWNSGTGTEAFF.

The chain is built from TRBV6-1 and TRBJ1-1; perhaps TRBD1 as D (6 bases). The CDR3 length is 11 residues. Germline CDR1 is MNHNS and CDR2 is SASEGT. V lost 11 bases and J lost 5, with 12 bases in between. The CDR3 nucleotides are TGTGCCGCTAGAACAGGGACTGAAGCTTTCTTT. Encoded protein: CAARTGTEAFF.

This chain uses TRBV28 with TRBJ1-5; TRBD1 aligns across 7 bases. J lost 7 bases, V lost 4 bases, and 4 bases had no gene match. The CDR3 length is 13 residues. Germline assignment: CDR1 MDHEN and CDR2 SYDVKM. The CDR3 nucleotides are TGTGCCAGCAGTTCTGGGACAGCCCAGCCCCAGCATTTT. Translation: CASSSGTAQPQHF.

The table lists this clone with a few counts. This chain connects TRBV18 to TRBJ2-2; TRBD1 matches at 8 bases. The CDR3 runs to 16 residues. From germline, CDR1 is KGHSH and CDR2 LQKENI. Trimming at V came to 2 bases and at J to 2 bases, leaving 4 bases not matched to a gene. The CDR3: CASSPAGQGNTGELFF. CDR3 sequence (DNA): TGTGCCAGCTCACCAGCTGGACAGGGTAACACCGGGGAGCTGTTTTTT.

The chain employs TRBV6-5 and TRBJ2-7; 7 bases line up with TRBD1. Germline V gives CDR1 MNHEY, CDR2 SVGAGI. The trim removed 6 bases at V and 2 bases at J, leaving 10 bases unmatched. The CDR3 covers 15 residues. CDR3: CASRLLSTGPYEQYF. As DNA, the CDR3 is TGTGCCAGCAGATTGTTATCGACAGGGCCCTACGAGCAGTACTTC.

Regarding this clone: The junction departs from the called germline gene at one end, perhaps through a read error. This chain links TRBV27 with TRBJ1-1; no clear D. Germline V gene lookup returns CDR1 MNHEY and CDR2 SMNVEV (reference sequence). The CDR3 extends over 12 amino acids. The DNA for the CDR3 is TGTGCCAGCAGTTCCCCCGACACAGAAGCTTTCTTT. Its translation is CASSSPDTEAFF.

This clone was detected a few times. The J gene is TRBJ2-1, the V gene TRBV7-9, with 9 positions matching TRBD1. Looked up from germline, CDR1 is SEHNR and CDR2 is FQNEAQ (reference sequence). This CDR3 comprises 16 residues. With V trimmed by 3 bases and J by 3 bases, 6 bases remained unmatched. CDR3 sequence (DNA): TGTGCCAGCAGCTTGGGAGACAGGGGGAGCTACAATGAGCAGTTCTTC. Amino acid sequence: CASSLGDRGSYNEQFF.

A single count supports this clone. V usage is TRBV7-9 and J usage is TRBJ1-2; 7 nucleotides match TRBD1. The germline V gene encodes CDR1 SEHNR and CDR2 FQNEAQ (reference sequence). V trimming: 5 bases; J trimming: 4 bases; junction bases outside the gene matches: 7. This CDR3 has 14 residues. CDR3 sequence (DNA): TGTGCCAGCAGCCCCCCCGGGACAGCCTATGGCTACACCTTC. As protein: CASSPPGTAYGYTF. Filled out from reference TRBV7-9 and TRBJ1-2, the complete variable domain reads DTGVSQNPRHKITKRGQNVTFRCDPISEHNRLYWYRQTLGQGPEFLTYFQNEAQLEKSRLLSDRFSAERPKGSFSTLEIQRTEQGDSAMYLCASSPPGTAYGYTFGSGTRLTVV.

This chain uses TRBV27 with TRBJ2-6; D is ambiguous. CDR1 is MNHEY and CDR2 is SMNVEV in the germline V gene (reference sequence). V lost 0 bases and J 2 bases, leaving 8 bases between the germline ends. The CDR3 consists of 16 residues. DNA for the CDR3: TGTGCCAGCAGTTTATCGACCCGGCCTGGGGCCAACGTCCTGACTTTC. Translating gives CASSLSTRPGANVLTF.

This sequence joins TRBV28 and TRBJ1-2; weak D call: TRBD1 (6 bases). V gave up 6 bases and J gave up 4 bases, with 15 bases separating them. Germline V gives CDR1 MDHEN, CDR2 SYDVKM. This CDR3 contains 14 residues. CDR3 in DNA: TGTGCCAGCAGAGCAAGGGGGTTTAGCTATGGCTACACCTTC. This encodes CASRARGFSYGYTF.

CDR3 amino acids: CASSSSGQPSRYTF. DNA of the CDR3: TGTGCCAGCAGCTCCTCGGGACAGCCCTCCCGCTACACCTTC. This chain uses TRBV7-2 with TRBJ1-2, with 7 bases lining up with TRBD1. The CDR3 runs 14 residues. The germline CDR1 and CDR2 sequences are SGHTA and FQGNSA. Germline trimming cut 4 bases from V and 9 bases from J; bases unmatched to any gene: 11.

The V and J genes are TRBV19 and TRBJ2-1; 10 positions match TRBD1. Germline CDR1 reads LNHDA; CDR2 reads SQIVND (reference sequence). This CDR3 comprises 15 residues. Unmatched junction bases numbered 3, after V lost 3 bases and J lost 4 bases. The CDR3 region is CASSMGQGRYNEQFF. The CDR3, as DNA: TGTGCCAGTAGTATGGGACAGGGGAGATACAATGAGCAGTTCTTC.